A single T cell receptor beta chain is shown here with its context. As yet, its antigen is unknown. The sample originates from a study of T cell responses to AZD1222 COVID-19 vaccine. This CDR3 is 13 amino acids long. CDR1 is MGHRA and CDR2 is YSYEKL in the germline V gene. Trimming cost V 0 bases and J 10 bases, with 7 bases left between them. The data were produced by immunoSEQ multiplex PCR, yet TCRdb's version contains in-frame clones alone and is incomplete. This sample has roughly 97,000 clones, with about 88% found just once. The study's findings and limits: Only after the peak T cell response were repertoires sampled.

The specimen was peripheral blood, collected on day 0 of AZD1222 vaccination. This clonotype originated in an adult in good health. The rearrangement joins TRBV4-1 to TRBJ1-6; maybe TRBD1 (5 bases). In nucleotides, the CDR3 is TGCGCCAGCAGCCAAGATTGGGGGTCACCCCTCCACTTT. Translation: CASSQDWGSPLHF.